This TCR beta chain was documented in a study of cytomegalovirus exposure and HLA in healthy donors. CDR1 and CDR2 (germline): SNHLY, FYNNEI. The V end lost 2 bases, the J end lost 4 bases, and 11 bases lay between the germline ends. CDR3 length equals 14 residues. About this clone: This CDR3 is also generated by other DNA sequences in the sample.

Vbeta (60) and Jbeta (13) primers were used in the PCR. Assay: immunoSEQ multiplex PCR; the TCRdb copy retains only in-frame clones and omits some. The table includes approximately 110,000 clones, 15% detected once. The receptor comes from a woman between 18 and 29 years old in good health and CMV-seronegative. The chain has TRBV2 and TRBJ1-1; D is perhaps TRBD1 (5 bases). Sequenced material: PBMCs. The CDR3 nucleotides read TGTGCCAGCAGTGAAAGCGGGGGAGGCACTGAAGCTTTCTTT. Translation gives CASSESGGGTEAFF.